The 24 T cell receptor beta chains listed next were all sequenced from one sample in a study of blood T cell repertoires in COVID-19. Produced via immunoSEQ multiplex PCR; TCRdb's table is partial and in-frame only. The repertoire holds approximately 200,000 clones, roughly 87% seen once, with 1.9% in the top ten. Sample: peripheral blood. These receptors were obtained from a man aged 35 to 55 with active or convalescent COVID-19.

The chain is built from TRBV5-1 and TRBJ1-2, with 10 nucleotides matching TRBD1. Germline values: CDR1 SGHRS, CDR2 YFSETQ. Trimming at V came to 3 bases and at J to 10 bases, leaving 3 bases not matched to a gene. This CDR3 spans 12 amino acids. CDR3 sequence reads: CASSSGQGNYTF. As DNA, the CDR3 is TGCGCCAGCAGCTCGGGACAGGGGAACTACACCTTC.

The genes are TRBV5-1 and TRBJ2-1; 8 bases align to TRBD1. Germline V gene lookup returns CDR1 SGHRS and CDR2 YFSETQ. The CDR3 length is 15 residues. J lost 1 base, V lost 3 bases, and 3 bases had no gene match. CDR3 sequence: CASSWGDRSYNEQFF. CDR3 bases: TGCGCCAGCAGCTGGGGGGACAGGTCCTACAATGAGCAGTTCTTC. The whole variable domain, remainder taken from reference TRBV5-1 and TRBJ2-1, is KAGVTQTPRYLIKTRGQQVTLSCSPISGHRSVSWYQQTPGQGLQFLFEYFSETQRNKGNFPGRFSGRQFSNSRSEMNVSTLELGDSALYLCASSWGDRSYNEQFFGPGTRLTVL.

The chain uses TRBV7-9 and TRBJ2-5; 12 bases agree with TRBD1. V lost 5 bases to trimming and J lost 4 bases; unmatched junction nucleotides: 8. The CDR3 is made up of 16 amino acids. The germline gives CDR1 SEHNR, CDR2 FQNEAQ (reference sequence). The chain's CDR3 is CASSAGGQGALETQYF. The DNA for the CDR3 is TGTGCCAGCAGCGCAGGGGGACAGGGGGCTCTAGAGACCCAGTACTTC.

This sequence joins TRBV30 and TRBJ1-3; D remains unclear. With 2 bases removed from V and 0 bases from J, the gap between germline ends came to 11 bases. This CDR3 contains 15 residues. CDR1 and CDR2 from the germline V gene are GTSNPN and SVGIG (reference sequence). Here the CDR3 reads CAWSPRGSSGNTIYF. CDR3 in DNA: TGTGCCTGGAGTCCCAGAGGGTCCTCTGGAAACACCATATATTTT.

The V call is TRBV4-2, the J call TRBJ1-4; D remains ambiguous. Deletions cut 0 bases from V and 4 bases from J, with 12 bases between. Germline values: CDR1 LGHNA, CDR2 YNFKEQ. This CDR3 region has 16 residues. The chain's CDR3 is CASSQEGSHLNEKLFF. In DNA, the CDR3 is TGTGCCAGCAGCCAAGAGGGCTCCCACCTTAATGAAAAACTGTTTTTT.

The chain is built from TRBV10-2 and TRBJ1-2, with a possible D match to TRBD1 (5 bases). The length of the CDR3 is 13 residues. Germline loops: CDR1 WSHSY, CDR2 SAAADI. Trimming cost V 2 bases and J 6 bases, with 10 bases left between them. The CDR3 nucleotides are TGCGCCAGCAGTGAGGGACACCGGGATGGCTACACCTTC. Translated: CASSEGHRDGYTF.

This chain links TRBV12-3 or TRBV12-4 with TRBJ2-7; D unclear. V dropped 2 bases and J dropped 2 bases, with 7 bases sitting between them. The CDR3 has 13 amino acids. This CDR3 reads CASSLLAPYEQYF. The CDR3 DNA reads TGTGCCAGCAGTTTATTGGCACCCTACGAGCAGTACTTC.

This clone was seen many times. The CDR3 coding sequence is TGTGCCAGCAGCATACAGGGCACGAGCTCCTACGAGCAGTACTTC. It encodes CASSIQGTSSYEQYF. The chain joins TRBV7-3 to TRBJ2-7; perhaps TRBD1 as D (6 bases). V lost 5 bases and J lost 0, with 14 bases in between. The CDR3 consists of 15 residues. Germline V gene sequence: CDR1 SGHTA, CDR2 FQGTGA. The full variable domain, in which reference TRBV7-3 and TRBJ2-7 provide the parts outside the CDR3, is GAGVSQTPSNKVTEKGKYVELRCDPISGHTALYWYRQSLGQGPEFLIYFQGTGAADDSGLPNDRFFAVRPEGSVSTLKIQRTERGDSAVYLCASSIQGTSSYEQYFGPGTRLTVT.

V and J are TRBV2 and TRBJ2-5, with D hard to call. V lost 3 bases and J 0 bases, leaving 5 bases between the germline ends. The CDR3 contains 13 residues. From germline, CDR1 is SNHLY and CDR2 FYNNEI. The CDR3 is CASSDQYQETQYF. As DNA, the CDR3 is TGTGCCAGCAGTGACCAGTACCAAGAGACCCAGTACTTC.

The sample holds a few counts of this clone. The genes are TRBV29-1 and TRBJ1-1; D is unclear. CDR1 and CDR2 from the germline V gene are SQVTM and ANQGSEA. The germline V and J ends were trimmed by 3 bases and 7 bases, with 6 bases remaining between them. The length of the CDR3 is 10 residues. The CDR3 is CSVEADEAFF. The DNA for the CDR3 is TGCAGCGTTGAGGCCGATGAAGCTTTCTTT.

This clone was observed a handful of times. The chain is built from TRBV15 and TRBJ2-3; TRBD2 is a possible D gene (6 bases). Between the trimmed V and J ends, which lost 1 base and 3 bases, there was a span of 17 bases. The CDR3 extends over 17 amino acids. Germline values: CDR1 LNHNV, CDR2 YYDKDF (reference sequence). CDR3 loop: CATSRVWGDPPTDTQYF. CDR3 coding DNA: TGTGCCACCAGCAGAGTTTGGGGGGACCCTCCAACAGATACGCAGTATTTT.

The rearrangement joins TRBV3-1 (or the pseudogene TRBV3-2) to TRBJ2-1; 10 bases map to TRBD2. The J segment lost 4 bases and the V segment lost 5 bases, leaving 5 bases of the junction unmatched. The CDR3 covers 15 residues. In germline, CDR1 is LGHDT, CDR2 YNNKEL (reference sequence). The CDR3 spells CASSITTSGYNEQFF. The CDR3 coding sequence is TGTGCCAGCAGCATTACGACTAGCGGGTACAATGAGCAGTTCTTC.

The V gene is TRBV7-6, the J gene TRBJ2-2, with a possible D match to TRBD2 (5 bases). Per the germline V gene, CDR1 is SGHVS and CDR2 is FNYEAQ. The CDR3 contains 16 residues. Trimming left V 0 bases short and J 0 bases short, with 8 bases between. CDR3 sequence: CASSLAASPNTGELFF. For the CDR3, the DNA is TGTGCCAGCAGCTTAGCGGCTAGCCCGAACACCGGGGAGCTGTTTTTT.

The J gene is TRBJ2-3, the V gene TRBV9; 10 nucleotides agree with TRBD2. After removal of 3 bases from V and 3 bases from J, the junction contained 7 bases not matched to a gene. This CDR3 contains 16 residues. Germline V gene data show CDR1 as SGDLS and CDR2 as YYNGEE. The CDR3 sequence: CASSAGTGLATDTQYF. In nucleotides, the CDR3 is TGTGCCAGCAGCGCAGGAACGGGACTAGCGACAGATACGCAGTATTTT.

The chain is built from TRBV9 and TRBJ1-2, with 9 bases aligning to TRBD1. This CDR3 contains 15 residues. The ends lost 4 bases at V and 4 bases at J; junction bases unmatched: 8. CDR1 SGDLS and CDR2 YYNGEE come from the germline V gene. CDR3 DNA: TGTGCCAGCAGCACGGCCGGGACAGGGTTCTATGGCTACACCTTC. This sequence encodes CASSTAGTGFYGYTF.

V is TRBV5-1 and J is TRBJ2-7; the match to TRBD2 covers 8 bases. The CDR3 has 13 residues. The germline CDR1 and CDR2 sequences are SGHRS and YFSETQ. V was clipped by 4 bases and J by 6 bases; unmatched bases: 6. The CDR3 is CASSPGAGGEQYF. The CDR3 nucleotides read TGCGCCAGCAGCCCAGGGGCGGGGGGCGAGCAGTACTTC.

The rearrangement joins TRBV5-1 to TRBJ1-2; 7 nucleotides match TRBD1. This CDR3 is built from 15 residues. The germline V gene encodes CDR1 SGHRS and CDR2 YFSETQ. V shed 1 base and J 8 bases; nucleotides not matched to a gene: 11. The CDR3 is CASSLNGRGSRGYTF. The CDR3 DNA reads TGCGCCAGCAGCTTGAACGGCAGGGGGTCGAGGGGCTACACCTTC.

The rearrangement uses TRBV5-1 and TRBJ2-5; the match to TRBD2 covers 8 bases. Germline CDR1 reads SGHRS; CDR2 reads YFSETQ. V lost 3 bases, J lost 5 bases, and 6 bases stayed unmatched. The CDR3 covers 14 residues. The CDR3 loop is CASSSLGGAETQYF. The CDR3 DNA follows: TGCGCCAGCAGCTCCCTCGGGGGGGCGGAGACCCAGTACTTC.

This clone is a singleton in its sample. The chain recombines TRBV7-3 with TRBJ1-2, with 7 bases identical to TRBD1. V was clipped by 5 bases and J by 2 bases; unmatched bases: 5. This CDR3 has 14 residues. Per germline, CDR1 SGHTA and CDR2 FQGTGA. CDR3 nucleotides: TGTGCCAGCAGCAAACCGACAGGGAACTATGGCTACACCTTC. Protein sequence: CASSKPTGNYGYTF. Supplemented by reference TRBV7-3 and TRBJ1-2, the full variable domain reads GAGVSQTPSNKVTEKGKYVELRCDPISGHTALYWYRQSLGQGPEFLIYFQGTGAADDSGLPNDRFFAVRPEGSVSTLKIQRTERGDSAVYLCASSKPTGNYGYTFGSGTRLTVV.

The chain combines TRBV6-5 with TRBJ2-7; TRBD2 agrees at 8 bases. The ends lost 7 bases at V and 4 bases at J; junction bases unmatched: 12. Per germline, CDR1 MNHEY and CDR2 SVGAGI. The CDR3 is 15 residues long. The CDR3 region has the DNA TGTGCCAGCATTACCACAGCGGGAGCATCGTACGAGCAGTACTTC. It specifies CASITTAGASYEQYF.

CDR3 bases: TGTGCCAGCAGCTTAGATGGCTACACTGAAGCTTTCTTT. Protein product: CASSLDGYTEAFF. V is TRBV11-2 and J is TRBJ1-1, with unresolved D. V was trimmed by 0 bases and J by 3 bases, leaving 5 bases between them. Per germline, CDR1 SGHAT and CDR2 FQNNGV. This CDR3 region has 13 residues. Using reference TRBV11-2 and TRBJ1-1 for the parts outside the CDR3, the full variable domain is EAGVAQSPRYKIIEKRQSVAFWCNPISGHATLYWYQQILGQGPKLLIQFQNNGVVDDSQLPKDRFSAERLKGVDSTLKIQPAKLEDSAVYLCASSLDGYTEAFFGQGTRLTVV.

The V call is TRBV28, the J call TRBJ1-2; 10 bases match TRBD1. V lost 7 bases, J lost 3 bases, and 2 bases stayed unmatched. The V gene's germline CDR1 is MDHEN and CDR2 SYDVKM. The CDR3 runs 13 residues. The CDR3 nucleotides read TGTGCCAGCATAGGGACAGGGGACTATGGCTACACCTTC. Amino acid sequence: CASIGTGDYGYTF.

J is TRBJ1-1 and V is TRBV11-3, with D perhaps matching TRBD1 (5 bases). Germline values: CDR1 SGHNT, CDR2 YENEEA. The ends were cut back, 1 base at V and 4 bases at J, with 13 bases in the middle. The CDR3 is 15 amino acids. CDR3 in DNA: TGTGCCAGCAGCTTAGGCCAGGGATCCTCCACTGAAGCTTTCTTT. This encodes CASSLGQGSSTEAFF.

The rearrangement joins TRBV28 to TRBJ2-7; tentatively, D is TRBD2 (5 bases). Germline-derived CDR1 and CDR2 are MDHEN and SYDVKM. The CDR3 has 13 amino acids. V shed 1 base and J shed 5 bases, with 9 bases lying between them. CDR3 nucleotides: TGTGCCAGCAGTTTATCGGCCGGGGACGAGCAGTACTTC. It yields the protein CASSLSAGDEQYF.